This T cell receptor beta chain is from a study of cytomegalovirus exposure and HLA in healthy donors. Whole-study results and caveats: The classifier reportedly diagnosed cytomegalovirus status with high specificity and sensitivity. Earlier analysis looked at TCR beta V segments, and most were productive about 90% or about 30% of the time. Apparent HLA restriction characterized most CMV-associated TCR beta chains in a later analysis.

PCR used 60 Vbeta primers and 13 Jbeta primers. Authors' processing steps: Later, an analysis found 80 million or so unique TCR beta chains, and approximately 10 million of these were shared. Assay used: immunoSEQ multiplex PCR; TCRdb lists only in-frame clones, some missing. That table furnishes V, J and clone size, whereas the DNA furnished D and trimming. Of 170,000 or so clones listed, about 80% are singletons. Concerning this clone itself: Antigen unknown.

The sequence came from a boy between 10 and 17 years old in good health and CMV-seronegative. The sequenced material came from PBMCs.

CDR3 sequence (DNA): TGTGCCAGCAGCTCAACACAGGGGCCGAACACTGAAGCTTTCTTT. Its protein is CASSSTQGPNTEAFF. The rearrangement joins TRBV11-1 to TRBJ1-1, with 7 bases aligning to TRBD1. This CDR3 comprises 15 residues. Germline CDR1 and CDR2: SGHAT and FQDESV (reference sequence). The trim removed 4 bases at V and 1 base at J, leaving 6 bases unmatched.